This T cell receptor (beta chain) was sequenced in a study of T cell clonality in common variable immunodeficiency. Heparinized whole blood, roughly 5 to 9 ml, came from each donor. Profiling relied on immunoSEQ multiplex PCR, and the TCRdb table lists in-frame clones only, not all of them. Observed are about 60,000 clones, no singletons, with the top ten taking roughly 1.5%. V trimming: 2 bases; J trimming: 4 bases; junction bases outside the gene matches: 5. Germline V gene lookup returns CDR1 MGHRA and CDR2 YSYEKL. CDR3 length equals 15 residues. This clone was recorded at least ten times. The observed sequence ends 3 residues before the CDR3 terminus, with the missing tail filled in from the germline J gene.

The chain employs TRBV4-1 and TRBJ2-7, with 10 positions matching TRBD2. This receptor was obtained from a person aged 18 to 70 in good health. Sequenced: peripheral blood mononuclear cells. CDR3 region: CASSQPSGGRYEQYF. The CDR3 bases that were read are TGCGCCAGCAGCCAACCTAGCGGGGGAAGGTACGAG.